The present TCR beta chain was sequenced within a study of blood T cell repertoires in COVID-19. Study-level background: COVID-19 samples collected from the United States, Italy and Spain covered acute and convalescent phases. T cells, B-cell-depleted T cells, or PBMCs provided the cDNA or gDNA that served as material.

This CDR3 has 16 amino acids. The V gene end was trimmed by 4 bases and the J gene end by 5 bases; junction bases not matched to a gene: 11. CDR1 is SGHRS and CDR2 is YFSETQ in the germline V gene. As processed by the authors: The assay estimated nucleated cells by amplifying reference gene primers. Only in-frame clones appear in the TCRdb table, and some are missing; sequencing was by immunoSEQ multiplex PCR. V, J and clone size are taken as reported in that table, and D and trimming were inferred from the DNA itself. This sample has about 55,000 clones, with around 83% found just once. The rearrangement links TRBV5-1 to TRBJ1-1; 10 nucleotides agree with TRBD1. The TCR was taken from a human donor in a cohort sampled during active COVID-19. Sequences were obtained from peripheral blood. For the CDR3, the DNA is TGCGCCAGCAGCCCGCGACAGGGGGCAGGGGGAACTGAAGCTTTCTTT. Its protein is CASSPRQGAGGTEAFF. The full variable domain, in which reference TRBV5-1 and TRBJ1-1 provide the parts outside the CDR3, is KAGVTQTPRYLIKTRGQQVTLSCSPISGHRSVSWYQQTPGQGLQFLFEYFSETQRNKGNFPGRFSGRQFSNSRSEMNVSTLELGDSALYLCASSPRQGAGGTEAFFGQGTRLTVV.